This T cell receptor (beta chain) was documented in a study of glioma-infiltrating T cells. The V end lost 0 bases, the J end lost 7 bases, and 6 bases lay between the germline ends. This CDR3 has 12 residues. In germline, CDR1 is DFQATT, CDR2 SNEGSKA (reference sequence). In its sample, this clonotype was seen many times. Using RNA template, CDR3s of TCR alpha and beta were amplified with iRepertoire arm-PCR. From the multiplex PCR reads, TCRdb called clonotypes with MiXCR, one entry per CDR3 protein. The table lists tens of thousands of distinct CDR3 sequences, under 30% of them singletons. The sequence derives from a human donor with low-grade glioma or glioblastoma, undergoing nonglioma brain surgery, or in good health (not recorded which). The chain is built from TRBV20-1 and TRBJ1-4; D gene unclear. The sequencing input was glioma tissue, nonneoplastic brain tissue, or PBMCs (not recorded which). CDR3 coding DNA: TGCAGTGCTAGAGATGATGGTGAAAAACTGTTTTTT. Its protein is CSARDDGEKLFF.